This T cell receptor (beta chain) is drawn from a study of shared clonotypes between healthy human individuals. Looking at the study overall: Those who served as donors were two women and a few men between the ages of 18 and 49.

Germline V gene lookup returns CDR1 SGHDT and CDR2 YYEEEE. The CDR3 totals 14 residues. V trimming: 4 bases; J trimming: 4 bases; junction bases outside the gene matches: 4. Per the authors' pipeline: Junction-only immunoSEQ sequences carried no quality scores, so filtering differed. Only in-frame clones appear in the TCRdb table, and some are missing; sequencing was by immunoSEQ multiplex PCR. V, J and clone size reflect that table, while D and trimming were determined from the DNA. The sample contains about 1.5 million clones, approximately 98% of which appear only once. This chain joins TRBV5-6 and TRBJ1-2; 10 bases line up with TRBD1. Sequencing was carried out using naive CD4+ T cells sorted from blood. The subset denotes: CD45RA+ positively selected. The clonotype comes from a man aged 30 to 45 in good health. In DNA, the CDR3 is TGTGCCAGCAGCCGGGACAGGGGAGGCTATGGCTACACCTTC. It encodes CASSRDRGGYGYTF.